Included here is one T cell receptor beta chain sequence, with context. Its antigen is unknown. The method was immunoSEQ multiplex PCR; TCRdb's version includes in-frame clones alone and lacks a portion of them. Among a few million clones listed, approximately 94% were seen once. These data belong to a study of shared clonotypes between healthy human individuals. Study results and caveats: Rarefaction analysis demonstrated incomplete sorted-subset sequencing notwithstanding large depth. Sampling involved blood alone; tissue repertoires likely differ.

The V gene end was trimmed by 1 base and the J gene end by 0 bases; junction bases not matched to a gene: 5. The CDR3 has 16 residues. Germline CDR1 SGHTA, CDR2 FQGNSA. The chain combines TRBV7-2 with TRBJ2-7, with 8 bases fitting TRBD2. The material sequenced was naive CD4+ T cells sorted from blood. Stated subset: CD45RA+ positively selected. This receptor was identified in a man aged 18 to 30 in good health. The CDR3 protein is CASSLEGSGASYEQYF. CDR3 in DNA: TGTGCCAGCAGCTTAGAGGGTAGCGGGGCCTCCTACGAGCAGTACTTC.